Presented here are 3 T cell receptor beta chains from one specimen sequenced in a study of T cell responses to AZD1222 COVID-19 vaccine. Using immunoSEQ multiplex PCR, the repertoire was profiled, and TCRdb retains in-frame clones only, with some absent. The top ten hold 8.1% of the sample, which has fewer than 30,000 clones, over 85% seen once. The input for sequencing was peripheral blood, taken on day 0 of AZD1222 vaccination. The receptors stem from an adult in good health.

The V call is TRBV11-2, the J call TRBJ1-1, with D perhaps TRBD1 (6 bases). V lost 3 bases to trimming and J lost 4 bases, with 18 bases between them. The length of the CDR3 is 16 residues. Germline CDR1 SGHAT, CDR2 FQNNGV. The CDR3 loop is CASSLSEWGLGTEAFF. The CDR3 nucleotides are TGTGCCAGCAGCTTGTCAGAGTGGGGGCTCGGCACTGAAGCTTTCTTT.

The gene calls are TRBV19 and TRBJ1-5, with 7 positions matching TRBD1. CDR3 size: 18 residues. The germline V gene has CDR1 LNHDA and CDR2 SQIVND (reference sequence). V shed 6 bases, J shed 5 bases, and the junction held 19 bases outside the gene matches. CDR3 in DNA: TGTGCCAGTAGATATGGGGGACAGCTTCGCCAATTCGATCAGCCCCAGCATTTT. Its protein product is CASRYGGQLRQFDQPQHF. The full variable domain, its missing parts supplied by reference TRBV19 and TRBJ1-5, is DGGITQSPKYLFRKEGQNVTLSCEQNLNHDAMYWYRQDPGQGLRLIYYSQIVNDFQKGDIAEGYSVSREKKESFPLTVTSAQKNPTAFYLCASRYGGQLRQFDQPQHFGDGTRLSIL.

The V and J genes are TRBV6-5 and TRBJ1-3, with TRBD1 identical over 7 bases. CDR3 size: 13 residues. Germline CDR1 MNHEY, CDR2 SVGAGI. The CDR3 DNA follows: TGTGCTTGGGGACAGAGCTCTGGAAACACCATATATTTT. Protein product: CAWGQSSGNTIYF.